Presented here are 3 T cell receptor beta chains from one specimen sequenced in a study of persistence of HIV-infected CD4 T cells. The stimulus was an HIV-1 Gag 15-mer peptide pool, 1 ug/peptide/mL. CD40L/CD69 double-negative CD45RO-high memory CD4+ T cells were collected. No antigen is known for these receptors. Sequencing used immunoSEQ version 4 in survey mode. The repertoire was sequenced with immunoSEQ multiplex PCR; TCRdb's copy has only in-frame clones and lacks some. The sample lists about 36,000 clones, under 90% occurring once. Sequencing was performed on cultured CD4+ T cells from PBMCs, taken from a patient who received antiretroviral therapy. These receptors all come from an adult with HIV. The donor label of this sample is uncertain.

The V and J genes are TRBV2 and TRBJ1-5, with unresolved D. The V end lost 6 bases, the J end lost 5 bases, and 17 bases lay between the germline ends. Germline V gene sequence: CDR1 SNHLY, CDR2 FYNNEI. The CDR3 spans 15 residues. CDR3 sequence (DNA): TGTGCCAGCAGCGGTCGACGAGGGTCGGATCAGCCCCAGCATTTT. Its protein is CASSGRRGSDQPQHF.

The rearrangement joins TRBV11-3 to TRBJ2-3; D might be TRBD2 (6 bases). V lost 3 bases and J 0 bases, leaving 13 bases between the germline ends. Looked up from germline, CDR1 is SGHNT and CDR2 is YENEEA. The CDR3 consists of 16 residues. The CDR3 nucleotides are TGTGCCAGCAGCTTGGGACTTTACCCTAGCACAGATACGCAGTATTTT. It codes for CASSLGLYPSTDTQYF.

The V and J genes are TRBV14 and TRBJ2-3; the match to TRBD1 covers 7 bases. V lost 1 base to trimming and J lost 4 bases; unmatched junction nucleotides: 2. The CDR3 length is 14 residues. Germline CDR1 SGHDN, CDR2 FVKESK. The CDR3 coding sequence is TGTGCCAGCAGCCAAGCCAGGGGGTCAGATACGCAGTATTTT. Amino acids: CASSQARGSDTQYF.